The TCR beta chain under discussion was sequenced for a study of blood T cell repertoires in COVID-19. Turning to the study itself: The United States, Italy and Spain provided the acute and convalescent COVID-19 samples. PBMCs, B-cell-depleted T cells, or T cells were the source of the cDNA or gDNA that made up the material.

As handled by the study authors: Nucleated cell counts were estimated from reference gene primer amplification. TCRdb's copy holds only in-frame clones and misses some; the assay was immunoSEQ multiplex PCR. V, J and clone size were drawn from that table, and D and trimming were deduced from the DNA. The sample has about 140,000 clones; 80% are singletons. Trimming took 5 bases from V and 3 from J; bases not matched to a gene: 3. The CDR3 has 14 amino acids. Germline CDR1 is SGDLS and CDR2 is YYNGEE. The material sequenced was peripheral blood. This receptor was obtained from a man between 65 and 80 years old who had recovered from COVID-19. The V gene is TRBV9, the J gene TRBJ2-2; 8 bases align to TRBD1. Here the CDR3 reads CASRGQDHTGELFF. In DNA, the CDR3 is TGTGCCAGCAGGGGACAGGACCACACCGGGGAGCTGTTTTTT.